Listed below are T cell receptor beta chains from one sample, sequenced in a study of T cells in Graves' hyperthyroidism and ophthalmopathy. One entry per CDR3 protein results from TCRdb running MiXCR on the multiplex PCR reads. The sample lists 500,000 or so distinct CDR3 sequences; 17% were seen once. Sequencing input: blood. The receptors shown here come from a woman younger than 35 with Graves' ophthalmopathy. CDR3s include the opening cysteine and the closing phenylalanine or tryptophan. Each record gives: D gene, clone size, V gene, CDR3 protein. A D gene is named only where the DNA matches it firmly. Where a row states a size, it is once, few, many or the class of an expanded clone; other rows omit it.

D gene: TRBD2
clone size: .
V gene: TRBV2
CDR3 protein: CASSDAAGGLKTQYF

D gene: .
clone size: many
V gene: TRBV18
CDR3 protein: CASSPPMRANEQFF

D gene: .
clone size: .
V gene: TRBV5-6
CDR3 protein: CASTFRGAVDTEAFF

D gene: TRBD1
clone size: many
V gene: TRBV6-2/TRBV6-3
CDR3 protein: CASSRDRVVGYTF

D gene: TRBD1
clone size: .
V gene: TRBV6-5
CDR3 protein: CASSYSGQGALSGANVLTF

D gene: .
clone size: once
V gene: TRBV27
CDR3 protein: CASSWGPTNTGELFF

D gene: .
clone size: many
V gene: TRBV6-2/TRBV6-3
CDR3 protein: CASSIGDEAPDTQYF

D gene: TRBD1
clone size: .
V gene: TRBV4-1
CDR3 protein: CASSPNPGQQTDEQFF

D gene: TRBD1
clone size: few
V gene: TRBV12-3/TRBV12-4
CDR3 protein: CASRGQGVFGSEQYF

D gene: .
clone size: many
V gene: TRBV6-1
CDR3 protein: CAIQWENTDTQYF

D gene: TRBD2
clone size: .
V gene: TRBV29-1
CDR3 protein: CSVEATGGTYNEQFF

D gene: TRBD1
clone size: .
V gene: TRBV20-1
CDR3 protein: CSARDGQGATYNEQFF